The 6 T cell receptor beta chains presented below share a single source sample, sequenced in a study of CD8 T cells in Susac syndrome. After extraction with the RNeasy kit, roughly 0.45 to 1 ug of the RNA was reverse transcribed using random hexamers. TCRdb re-called the immunoSEQ multiplex PCR reads with MiXCR, one entry per CDR3 protein. The data contain about 70,000 distinct CDR3 sequences, roughly 95% of them singletons. The source material was CD4+ T cells from PBMCs. These receptors were taken from a human donor with multiple sclerosis.

V usage is TRBV7-9 and J usage is TRBJ1-5; D gene ambiguous. Germline V gene sequence: CDR1 SEHNR, CDR2 FQNEAQ (reference sequence). This CDR3 contains 13 residues. V gave up 1 base and J gave up 4 bases, with 5 bases separating them. The CDR3 sequence is CASSLDKNQPQHF. CDR3 bases: TGTGCCAGCAGCTTAGACAAGAATCAGCCCCAGCATTTT.

V usage is TRBV20-1 and J usage is TRBJ2-7; tentatively, D is TRBD1 or TRBD2 (5 bases each). The CDR3 sequence is 12 residues long. Per the germline V gene, CDR1 is DFQATT and CDR2 is SNEGSKA (reference sequence). V gave up 8 bases and J gave up 2 bases, with 13 bases separating them. CDR3 amino acids: CSPRDQTYEQYF. CDR3 DNA: TGCAGTCCGAGGGACCAAACCTACGAGCAGTACTTC.

The chain has TRBV5-5 and TRBJ2-1; TRBD1 matches 7 bases. The V segment lost 4 bases and the J segment 2 bases; nucleotides outside the gene matches: 3. The CDR3 is 14 amino acids. Germline V gene data show CDR1 as SGHKS and CDR2 as YYEKEE (reference sequence). The CDR3 spells CASSGTVPYNEQFF. The CDR3 nucleotides are TGTGCCAGCAGCGGGACAGTTCCCTACAATGAGCAGTTCTTC.

The V and J genes are TRBV3-1 and TRBJ2-5; a possible D gene is TRBD1 (6 bases). Trimming took off 0 bases at V and 2 bases at J, with 10 bases between the two ends. Germline CDR1 is LGHDT and CDR2 is YNNKEL (reference sequence). The CDR3 spans 15 residues. In nucleotides, the CDR3 is TGTGCCAGCAGCCAAGATACAGGGCCTCAAGAGACCCAGTACTTC. The encoded protein is CASSQDTGPQETQYF.

The chain recombines TRBV27 with TRBJ1-1, with 8 bases fitting TRBD1. Germline V gene lookup returns CDR1 MNHEY and CDR2 SMNVEV (reference sequence). V shed 5 bases and J 0 bases; nucleotides not matched to a gene: 14. The CDR3 runs to 18 residues. The DNA of the CDR3 is TGTGCCAGCAGTCCCGGGACAGGCAGGGGACCCATGAACACTGAAGCTTTCTTT. Translated, it gives CASSPGTGRGPMNTEAFF.

The chain combines TRBV2 with TRBJ1-1, with a tentative D call TRBD1 (5 bases). The CDR3 is 14 amino acids. V dropped 6 bases and J dropped 3 bases, with 14 bases sitting between them. Germline-derived CDR1 and CDR2 are SNHLY and FYNNEI. The CDR3 protein is CASSPGGVDTEAFF. The CDR3, as DNA: TGTGCCAGCAGCCCGGGAGGGGTGGACACTGAAGCTTTCTTT.